The TCR beta chain under discussion was sequenced for a study of cytomegalovirus exposure and HLA in healthy donors. This clone was seen a few times. No antigen is known for it. Findings and limits, study-wide: An analysis that came later showed most CMV-associated TCR beta chains appearing HLA-restricted.

The V gene lost 3 bases and the J gene lost 8 bases, with 8 bases spanning the gap. CDR1 and CDR2 (germline): MNHNY, SVGAGI (reference sequence). The CDR3 length is 12 residues. The PCR was carried out with 60 Vbeta primers and 13 Jbeta primers. TCRdb's table, derived via immunoSEQ multiplex PCR, lists solely in-frame clones and lacks some. Of more than 95,000 clones detected, roughly 15% appear once; the ten largest clones hold less than 3.5%. The TCR comes from a female donor in good health and CMV-seropositive. The sample comprised PBMCs. This sequence joins TRBV6-6 and TRBJ1-3; D is undetermined. This CDR3 reads CASSYVVDTIYF. CDR3 DNA sequence: TGTGCCAGCAGTTATGTAGTCGACACCATATATTTT.